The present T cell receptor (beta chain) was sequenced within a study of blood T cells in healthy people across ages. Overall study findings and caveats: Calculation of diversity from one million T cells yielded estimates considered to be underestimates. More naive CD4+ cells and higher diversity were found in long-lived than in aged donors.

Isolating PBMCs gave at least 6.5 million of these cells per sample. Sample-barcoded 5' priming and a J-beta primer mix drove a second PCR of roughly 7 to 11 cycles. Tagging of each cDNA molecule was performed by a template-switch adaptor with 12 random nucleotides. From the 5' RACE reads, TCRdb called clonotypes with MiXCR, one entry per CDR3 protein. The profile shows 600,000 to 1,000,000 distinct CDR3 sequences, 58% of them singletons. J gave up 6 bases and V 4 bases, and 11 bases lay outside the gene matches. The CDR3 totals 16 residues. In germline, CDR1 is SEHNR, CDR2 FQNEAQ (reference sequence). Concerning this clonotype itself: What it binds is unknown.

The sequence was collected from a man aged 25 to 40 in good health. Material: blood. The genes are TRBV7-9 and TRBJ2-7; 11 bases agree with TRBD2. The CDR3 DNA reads TGTGCCAGCAGCTCCCCTTTTGTAGCGGGAGGGCCCGAGCAGTACTTC. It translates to CASSSPFVAGGPEQYF.